This T cell receptor beta chain derives from a study of T cell repertoires in cytomegalovirus infection. Via MiXCR, TCRdb re-called the reads, giving one row per CDR3 protein. The sample comprises roughly 920,000 distinct CDR3 sequences, around 29% of which are singletons, and over 11% rests with the top ten. Study findings and constraints: Across the ex vivo response, the dominant clonotypes were HLA-C-restricted CMV-specific TCR beta clonotypes. The cumulative frequency of public TCR beta families identified carriers of CMV plus the relevant HLA.

In regard to this clonotype: Its antigen is unknown.

With 1 base removed from V and 0 bases from J, the gap between germline ends came to 16 bases. The CDR3 has 18 residues. Germline values: CDR1 SGDLS, CDR2 YYNGEE. This sample comprised cultured CD8+ T cells from PBMCs, obtained from culture after CMV antigen stimulation. This chain links TRBV9 with TRBJ1-4; TRBD1 is a possible D gene (5 bases). The sequence was collected from a human donor in good health (CMV status not recorded). Some clones in this sample may be carry-over from other donors' samples. The CDR3: CASSVKDGGIATNEKLFF. DNA for the CDR3: TGTGCCAGCAGCGTAAAAGACGGGGGAATTGCAACTAATGAAAAACTGTTTTTT.